These T cell receptor beta chains were read from a single sample in a study of cytomegalovirus exposure and HLA in healthy donors. Measured with immunoSEQ multiplex PCR; TCRdb has only the in-frame clones, and not every one. The data contain some 270,000 clones, 80% to 90% of them singletons. Sample: PBMCs. All receptors come from a woman aged 18-35 years in good health and CMV-seronegative. Each CDR3 is given with its conserved first and last residue. The D gene is left open where the match is weak. Rows give clone size only sometimes, using once, few, many, or a class for an expanded clone.

J gene: TRBJ1-2; clone size: .; V gene: TRBV6-5; D gene: TRBD1; CDR3 DNA: TGTGCCAGCAGTACGACAGGGAACGGCTACACCTTC; CDR3 protein: CASSTTGNGYTF
J gene: TRBJ2-1; clone size: .; V gene: TRBV27; D gene: TRBD2; CDR3 DNA: TGTGCCAGCAGTCTCAAACCGACTAGCGGGAATTACAATGAGCAGTTCTTC; CDR3 protein: CASSLKPTSGNYNEQFF
J gene: TRBJ1-2; clone size: few; V gene: TRBV2; D gene: TRBD1; CDR3 DNA: TGTGCCAGCAGCCAACCCGGACAGGGAAACTATGGCTACACCTTC; CDR3 protein: CASSQPGQGNYGYTF
J gene: TRBJ1-2; clone size: .; V gene: TRBV28; D gene: .; CDR3 DNA: TGTGCCAGCAGTTTCCGCGGTGCCTATGGCTACACCTTC; CDR3 protein: CASSFRGAYGYTF
J gene: TRBJ1-6; clone size: .; V gene: TRBV11-1; D gene: .; CDR3 DNA: TGTGCCAGCAGCCCCAGTGGGGAGCGCTCCTATAATTCACCCCTCCACTTT; CDR3 protein: CASSPSGERSYNSPLHF
J gene: TRBJ1-2; clone size: .; V gene: TRBV20-1; D gene: TRBD1; CDR3 DNA: TGCAGTGCCAACGACAGGGCTGGCTACACCTTC; CDR3 protein: CSANDRAGYTF
J gene: TRBJ2-7; clone size: .; V gene: TRBV6-5; D gene: TRBD1; CDR3 DNA: TGTGCCAGCAGTTATCCGGGACAGACCTACGAGCAGTACTTC; CDR3 protein: CASSYPGQTYEQYF
J gene: TRBJ2-5; clone size: .; V gene: TRBV30; D gene: .; CDR3 DNA: TGTGCCTGGAGTGTAACCGGCCGGTGGGGCGACTTC; CDR3 protein: CAWSVTGRWGDF
J gene: TRBJ1-5; clone size: .; V gene: TRBV4-1; D gene: TRBD1; CDR3 DNA: TGCGCCAGCAGCCCTACAGGGGACATAAGCAATCAGCCCCAGCATTTT; CDR3 protein: CASSPTGDISNQPQHF
J gene: TRBJ1-5; clone size: .; V gene: TRBV29-1; D gene: TRBD1; CDR3 DNA: TGCAGCGCCTTGGAACCGGGACAGGCTAGCAATCAGCCCCAGCATTTT; CDR3 protein: CSALEPGQASNQPQHF
J gene: TRBJ1-5; clone size: .; V gene: TRBV4-3; D gene: .; CDR3 DNA: TGCGCCAGCAGCCAACAGACAGGAGGCCAGCCCCAGCATTTT; CDR3 protein: CASSQQTGGQPQHF
J gene: TRBJ1-1; clone size: .; V gene: TRBV10-1; D gene: TRBD1; CDR3 DNA: TGCGCCAGCAGTCTAGGACAGGGTGGGACTGAAGCTTTCTTT; CDR3 protein: CASSLGQGGTEAFF
J gene: TRBJ2-2; clone size: .; V gene: TRBV6-1; D gene: .; CDR3 DNA: TGTGCCAGTGCAGTGGGGCAGTTTAACACCGGGGAGCTGTTTTTT; CDR3 protein: CASAVGQFNTGELFF
J gene: TRBJ2-7; clone size: .; V gene: TRBV4-1; D gene: TRBD1; CDR3 DNA: TGCGCCAGCAGCCAAGATGGACAGGGCGCCCACGAGCAGTACTTC; CDR3 protein: CASSQDGQGAHEQYF
J gene: TRBJ2-7; clone size: .; V gene: TRBV5-4; D gene: TRBD1; CDR3 DNA: TGTGCCAGCAGCCCGAGGGGGCCTACCTACGAGCAGTACTTC; CDR3 protein: CASSPRGPTYEQYF
J gene: TRBJ2-7; clone size: .; V gene: TRBV2; D gene: .; CDR3 DNA: TGTGCCAGCATATTAGCGGAAAGCTCCTACGAGCAGTACTTC; CDR3 protein: CASILAESSYEQYF
J gene: TRBJ1-6; clone size: .; V gene: TRBV2; D gene: TRBD1; CDR3 DNA: TGTGCCAGCAGCGATTTCGCCAGGGGACAGGCAAGCTCCTATAATTCACCCCTCCACTTT; CDR3 protein: CASSDFARGQASSYNSPLHF
J gene: TRBJ2-1; clone size: .; V gene: TRBV11-2; D gene: TRBD2; CDR3 DNA: TGTGCCAGCAGCTCAGAACTAGCGGGAGGAACTGAGCAGTTCTTC; CDR3 protein: CASSSELAGGTEQFF
J gene: TRBJ2-7; clone size: .; V gene: TRBV13; D gene: TRBD2; CDR3 DNA: TGTGCCAGCAGCTTAGTTGCGGGAGGGCAAGACGAGCAGTACTTC; CDR3 protein: CASSLVAGGQDEQYF
J gene: TRBJ1-5; clone size: .; V gene: TRBV29-1; D gene: TRBD1; CDR3 DNA: TGCAGCATCAGACAGGGGGCCGGTCAGCCCCAGCATTTT; CDR3 protein: CSIRQGAGQPQHF
J gene: TRBJ2-1; clone size: .; V gene: TRBV9; D gene: .; CDR3 DNA: TGTGCCAGCAGTACAGGCCTCGCCGACAATGAGCAGTTCTTC; CDR3 protein: CASSTGLADNEQFF
J gene: TRBJ2-7; clone size: .; V gene: TRBV7-8; D gene: TRBD1; CDR3 DNA: TGTGCCAGCAGCGTCCGGGACAGCTACGAGCAGTACTTC; CDR3 protein: CASSVRDSYEQYF